The T cell receptor (beta chain) under discussion was sequenced for a study of T cells in Graves' hyperthyroidism and ophthalmopathy. Whole-study results and caveats: Blood samples included most of the expanded thyroid clonotypes exceeding 0.001.

Trimming stripped 1 base from V and 2 bases from J, with 15 bases between. The length of the CDR3 is 17 residues. Germline V gene sequence: CDR1 SGHAT, CDR2 FQNNGV. Regions amplified from RNA transcripts were the TCR beta CDR3 regions. Carried out on the TCR CDR3, a first-round RT-PCR used the HTBI primer set. TCRdb reanalysed the multiplex PCR reads using MiXCR and keeps one entry per CDR3 protein. The sample includes approximately 610,000 distinct CDR3 sequences, 14% to 15% seen only once; the top ten take 3.5% to 4.5%. As for this clonotype: As yet, its antigen is unknown.

Pregnant or lactating patients were excluded, as were those with uncontrolled infection or other autoimmune disease. What was sequenced was blood. The receptor was isolated from a middle-aged woman with Graves' ophthalmopathy. The chain couples TRBV11-2 to TRBJ1-3; no clear D. CDR3 loop: CASSLVGTKTAGNTIYF. The DNA for the CDR3 is TGTGCCAGCAGCTTAGTGGGAACGAAAACCGCTGGAAACACCATATATTTT.